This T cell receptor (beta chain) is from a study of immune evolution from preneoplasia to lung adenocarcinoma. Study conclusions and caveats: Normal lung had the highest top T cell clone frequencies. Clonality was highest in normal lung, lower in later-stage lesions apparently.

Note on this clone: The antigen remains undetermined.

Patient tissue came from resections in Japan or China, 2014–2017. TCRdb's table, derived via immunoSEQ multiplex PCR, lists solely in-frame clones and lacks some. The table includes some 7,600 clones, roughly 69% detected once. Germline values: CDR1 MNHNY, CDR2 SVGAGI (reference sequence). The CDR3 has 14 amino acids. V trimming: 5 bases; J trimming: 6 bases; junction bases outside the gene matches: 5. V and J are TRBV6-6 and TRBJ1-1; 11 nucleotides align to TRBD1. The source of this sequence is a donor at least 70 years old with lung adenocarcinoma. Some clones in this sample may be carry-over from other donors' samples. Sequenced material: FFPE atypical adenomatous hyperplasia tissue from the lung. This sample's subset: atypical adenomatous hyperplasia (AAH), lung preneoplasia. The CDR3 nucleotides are TGTGCCAGCAGTGTCCCGGGACAGGGGGCTGAAGCTTTCTTT. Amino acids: CASSVPGQGAEAFF.